The next 3 T cell receptor beta chains were all read from a single sample in a study of patients with pleural tuberculosis. One entry per CDR3 protein results from TCRdb running MiXCR on the reads. The sample records 25,000 to 30,000 distinct CDR3 sequences, 15% to 20% being singletons. The sequenced sample was peripheral blood. These receptors all come from a human donor with pleural tuberculosis.

This clonotype occurred once. The chain recombines TRBV7-2 with TRBJ1-1; possibly TRBD1 for D (5 bases). From germline, CDR1 is SGHTA and CDR2 FQGNSA. V was cut by 4 bases and J by 4 bases, with 13 bases left in between. The CDR3 contains 14 residues. The CDR3 region is CASSSGVSPTEAFF. DNA for the CDR3: TGTGCCAGCAGCTCGGGGGTGAGTCCCACTGAAGCTTTCTTT.

This clonotype was seen repeatedly, ten times or more. V gene TRBV11-2 combines with J gene TRBJ2-7, with D perhaps TRBD2 (5 bases). This CDR3 has 13 amino acids. Trimming left V 5 bases short and J 4 bases short, with 12 bases between. Germline assignment: CDR1 SGHAT and CDR2 FQNNGV. DNA for the CDR3: TGTGCCAGCAGCCCCGCCGGGGAATACGAGCAGTACTTC. It codes for CASSPAGEYEQYF.

This clonotype was recorded many times. The genes are TRBV28 and TRBJ2-3, with 8 bases fitting TRBD2. Per the germline V gene, CDR1 is MDHEN and CDR2 is SYDVKM. The CDR3 is made up of 17 amino acids. V gave up 4 bases and J gave up 5 bases; unmatched junction bases: 14. The CDR3 reads CASSSRRGARGEDTQYF. The CDR3 nucleotides are TGTGCCAGCAGTTCCCGGCGGGGGGCGAGAGGGGAAGATACGCAGTATTTT.